This T cell receptor (beta chain) derives from a study of STAT5B mutations in CD4+ large granular lymphocyte leukemia. Study in general: The CDR3 'QG' motif was associated with a particular HLA allele among healthy donors.

The survey-level immunoSEQ assay was used. Only in-frame clones appear in the TCRdb table, and some are missing; sequencing was by immunoSEQ multiplex PCR. Among about 40,000 clones listed, roughly 76% were seen once. This clone was found once. This clonotype originated in a human donor in good health. Sequencing used CD4+ T cells from blood buffy coats.

As DNA, the CDR3 is TGTGCCAGCAGCAGGCCAGGAAACATTCAGTACTTC. It encodes CASSRPGNIQYF. The chain couples TRBV28 to TRBJ2-4; D gene unclear. Trimming stripped 6 bases from V and 6 bases from J, with 9 bases between. Germline assignment: CDR1 MDHEN and CDR2 SYDVKM. The CDR3 length is 12 residues. Combining the CDR3 with reference TRBV28 and TRBJ2-4 gives the whole variable domain DVKVTQSSRYLVKRTGEKVFLECVQDMDHENMFWYRQDPGLGLRLIYFSYDVKMKEKGDIPEGYSVSREKKERFSLILESASTNQTSMYLCASSRPGNIQYFGAGTRLSVL.